This T cell receptor (beta chain) originates from a study of T cell changes during pregnancy in multiple sclerosis. Trimming removed 6 bases from V and 4 bases from J, with 7 bases in between. Germline values: CDR1 MNHNY, CDR2 SVGAGI (reference sequence). The CDR3 spans 11 residues. TCRdb's copy holds only in-frame clones and misses some; the assay was immunoSEQ multiplex PCR. The sample contains under 50,000 clones, approximately 92% of which appear only once. The chain uses TRBV6-6 and TRBJ2-7; D uncertain. This clonotype was sampled from a female donor with multiple sclerosis, enrolled in a pregnancy study. This sample comprised CD8+ T cells from peripheral blood mononuclear cells, obtained in the third trimester of pregnancy. CDR3 bases: TGTGCCAGCAGCCAGGATTACGAGCAGTACTTC. Its protein product is CASSQDYEQYF.